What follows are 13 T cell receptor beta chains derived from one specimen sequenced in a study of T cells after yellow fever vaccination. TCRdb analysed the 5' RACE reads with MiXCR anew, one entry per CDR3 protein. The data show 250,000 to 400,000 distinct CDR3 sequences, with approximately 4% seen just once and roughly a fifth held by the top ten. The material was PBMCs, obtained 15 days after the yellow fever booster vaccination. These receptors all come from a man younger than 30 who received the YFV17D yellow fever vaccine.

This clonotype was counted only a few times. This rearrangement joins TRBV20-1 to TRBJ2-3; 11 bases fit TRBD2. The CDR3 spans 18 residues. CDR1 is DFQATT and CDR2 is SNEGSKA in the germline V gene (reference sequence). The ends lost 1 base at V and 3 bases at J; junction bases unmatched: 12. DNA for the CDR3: TGCAGTGCTAGAGTGGGTAGCGGGGGGGCCGGGGGGACAGATACGCAGTATTTT. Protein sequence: CSARVGSGGAGGTDTQYF.

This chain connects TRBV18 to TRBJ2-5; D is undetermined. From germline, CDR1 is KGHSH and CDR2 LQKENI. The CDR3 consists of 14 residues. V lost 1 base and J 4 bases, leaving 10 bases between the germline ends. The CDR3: CASSPQSGPETQYF. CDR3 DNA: TGTGCCAGCTCACCACAGTCGGGCCCAGAGACCCAGTACTTC. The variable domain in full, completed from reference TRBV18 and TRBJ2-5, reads NAGVMQNPRHLVRRRGQEARLRCSPMKGHSHVYWYRQLPEEGLKFMVYLQKENIIDESGMPKERFSAEFPKEGPSILRIQQVVRGDSAAYFCASSPQSGPETQYFGPGTRLLVL.

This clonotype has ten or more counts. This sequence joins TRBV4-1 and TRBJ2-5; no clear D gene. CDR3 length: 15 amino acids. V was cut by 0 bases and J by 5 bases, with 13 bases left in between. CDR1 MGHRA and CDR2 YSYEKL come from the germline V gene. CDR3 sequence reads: CASSQDYDQSETQYF. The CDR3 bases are TGCGCCAGCAGCCAAGATTACGACCAGTCGGAGACCCAGTACTTC.

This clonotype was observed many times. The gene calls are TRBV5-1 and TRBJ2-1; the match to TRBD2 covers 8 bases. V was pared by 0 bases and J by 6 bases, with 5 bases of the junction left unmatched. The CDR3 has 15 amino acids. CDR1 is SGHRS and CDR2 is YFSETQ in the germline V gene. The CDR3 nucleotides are TGCGCCAGCAGCTTGGCGGGACTAGGAGGCAATGAGCAGTTCTTC. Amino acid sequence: CASSLAGLGGNEQFF.

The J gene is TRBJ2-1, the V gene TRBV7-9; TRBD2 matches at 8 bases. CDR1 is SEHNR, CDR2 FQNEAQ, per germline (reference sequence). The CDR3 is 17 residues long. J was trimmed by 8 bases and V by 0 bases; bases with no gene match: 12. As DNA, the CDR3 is TGTGCCAGCAGCTTAGCTCAACGGGGGGGCAGTTTCGATGAGCAGTTCTTC. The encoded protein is CASSLAQRGGSFDEQFF.

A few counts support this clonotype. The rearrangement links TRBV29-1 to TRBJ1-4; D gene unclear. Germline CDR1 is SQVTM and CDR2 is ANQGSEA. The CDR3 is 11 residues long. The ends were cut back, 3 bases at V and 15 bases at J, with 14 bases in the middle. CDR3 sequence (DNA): TGCAGCGTTGAGGGCGTAGATGGGATGTTTTTT. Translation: CSVEGVDGMFF.

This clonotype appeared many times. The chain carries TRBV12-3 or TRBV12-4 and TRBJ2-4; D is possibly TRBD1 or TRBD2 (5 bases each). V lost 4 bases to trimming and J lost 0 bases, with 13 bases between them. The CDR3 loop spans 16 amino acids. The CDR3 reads CASSYRGDLAKNIQYF. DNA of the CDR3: TGTGCCAGCAGTTATCGGGGCGACCTAGCCAAAAACATTCAGTACTTC.

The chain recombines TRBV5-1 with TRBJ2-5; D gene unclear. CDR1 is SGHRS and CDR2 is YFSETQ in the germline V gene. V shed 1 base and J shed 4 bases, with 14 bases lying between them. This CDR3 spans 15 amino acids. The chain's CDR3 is CASSLSVGALETQYF. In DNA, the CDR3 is TGCGCCAGCAGCTTGAGCGTCGGTGCGTTAGAGACCCAGTACTTC.

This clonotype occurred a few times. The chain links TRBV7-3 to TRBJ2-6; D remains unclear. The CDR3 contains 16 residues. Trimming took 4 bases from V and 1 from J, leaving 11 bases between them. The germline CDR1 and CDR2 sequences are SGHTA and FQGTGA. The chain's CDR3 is CASSSPPGSGANVLTF. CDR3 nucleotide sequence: TGTGCCAGCAGCTCCCCCCCCGGGTCTGGGGCCAACGTCCTGACTTTC.

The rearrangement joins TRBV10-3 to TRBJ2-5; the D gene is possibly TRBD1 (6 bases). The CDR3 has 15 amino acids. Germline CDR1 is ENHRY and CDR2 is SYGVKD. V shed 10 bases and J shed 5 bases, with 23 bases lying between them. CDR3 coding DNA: TGTGCCACCAAAAATTGGGACAACCACGGGGAGACCCAGTACTTC. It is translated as CATKNWDNHGETQYF.

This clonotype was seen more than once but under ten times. The CDR3 region is CASSHRVMNTEAFF. CDR3 bases: TGTGCCAGCAGCCACCGGGTTATGAACACTGAAGCTTTCTTT. The rearrangement uses TRBV4-2 and TRBJ1-1; D remains ambiguous. Germline assignment: CDR1 LGHNA and CDR2 YNFKEQ. V was cut by 3 bases and J by 0 bases, with 8 bases left in between. The CDR3 has 14 residues.

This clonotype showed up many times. In DNA form, the CDR3 reads TGTGCCAGCAGCGTAGCTGTAGGGCCAAGGGAGACCCAGTACTTC. As protein: CASSVAVGPRETQYF. V usage is TRBV9 and J usage is TRBJ2-5; D unresolved. The germline V gene has CDR1 SGDLS and CDR2 YYNGEE. This CDR3 region has 15 residues. The V end was cut by 0 bases, the J end by 5 bases, with 14 bases between.

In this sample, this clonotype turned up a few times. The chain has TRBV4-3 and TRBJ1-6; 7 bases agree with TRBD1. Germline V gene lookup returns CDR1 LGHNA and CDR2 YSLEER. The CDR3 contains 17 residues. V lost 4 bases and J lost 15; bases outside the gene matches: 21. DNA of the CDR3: TGCGCCAGCAGCCCTAAGGCCATTGTTGGCAGGGGGGGAATCCTCCACTTT. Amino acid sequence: CASSPKAIVGRGGILHF.